This TCR beta chain emerged from a study of T-cell memory formation after mild COVID-19. Overall study: For the most part, TCR clusters were specific to one donor. The study, taken as a whole, reports: Some clones that responded turned up in pre-infection memory, which suggests that cross-reactive memory joined in.

Constant-segment primers served in 5'RACE that generated TCR alpha and TCR beta cDNA libraries bearing sample barcodes and UMIs. TCRdb re-called the 5' RACE reads through MiXCR, storing one row per CDR3 protein. The profile shows around 390,000 distinct CDR3 sequences, roughly 15% of them singletons. As for this clonotype: Antigen unknown.

Between the trimmed V and J ends, which lost 0 bases and 10 bases, there was a span of 10 bases. This CDR3 region has 13 residues. Per the germline V gene, CDR1 is LNHNV and CDR2 is YYDKDF (reference sequence). The source of this sequence is a man between 18 and 29 years old who had mild COVID-19 (a few samples of this study predate the infection). Cell type and time point are not known. The sample comprised PBMCs or a T cell subset sorted from them (not recorded which). J is TRBJ2-1 and V is TRBV15; D unclear. Here the CDR3 DNA reads TGTGCCACCAGCAGAGAGCCCTTTTACGAGCAGTTCTTC. Protein product: CATSREPFYEQFF. The full variable domain, rest sourced from reference TRBV15 and TRBJ2-1, is DAMVIQNPRYQVTQFGKPVTLSCSQTLNHNVMYWYQQKSSQAPKLLFHYYDKDFNNEADTPDNFQSRRPNTSFCFLDIRSPGLGDTAMYLCATSREPFYEQFFGPGTRLTVL.